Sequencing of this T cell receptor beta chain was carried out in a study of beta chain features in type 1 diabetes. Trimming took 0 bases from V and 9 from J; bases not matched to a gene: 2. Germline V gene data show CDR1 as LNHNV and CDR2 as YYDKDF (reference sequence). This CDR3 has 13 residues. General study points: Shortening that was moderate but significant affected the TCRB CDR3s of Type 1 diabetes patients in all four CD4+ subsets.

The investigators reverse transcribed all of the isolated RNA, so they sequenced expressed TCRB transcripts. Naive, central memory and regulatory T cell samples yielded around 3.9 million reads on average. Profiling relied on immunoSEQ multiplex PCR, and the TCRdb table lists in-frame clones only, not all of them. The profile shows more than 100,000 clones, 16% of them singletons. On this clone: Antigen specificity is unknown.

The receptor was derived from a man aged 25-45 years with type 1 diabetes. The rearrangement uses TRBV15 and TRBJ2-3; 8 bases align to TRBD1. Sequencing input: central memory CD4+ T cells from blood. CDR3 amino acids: CATSREDRVTQYF. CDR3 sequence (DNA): TGTGCCACCAGCAGAGAGGACAGGGTGACGCAGTATTTT.